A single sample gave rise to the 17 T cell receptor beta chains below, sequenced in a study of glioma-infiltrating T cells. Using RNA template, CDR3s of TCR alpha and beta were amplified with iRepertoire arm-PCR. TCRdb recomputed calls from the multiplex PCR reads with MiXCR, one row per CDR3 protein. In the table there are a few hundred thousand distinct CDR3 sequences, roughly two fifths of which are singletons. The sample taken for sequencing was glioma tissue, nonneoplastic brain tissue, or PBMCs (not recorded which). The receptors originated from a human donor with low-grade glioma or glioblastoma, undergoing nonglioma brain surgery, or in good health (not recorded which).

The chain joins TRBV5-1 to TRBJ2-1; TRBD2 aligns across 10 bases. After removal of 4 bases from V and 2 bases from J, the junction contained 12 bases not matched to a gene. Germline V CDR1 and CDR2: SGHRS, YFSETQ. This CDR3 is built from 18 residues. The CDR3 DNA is TGCGCCAGCAGCCGGATCCCGGGACTAGCGACCGCCTACAATGAGCAGTTCTTC. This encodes CASSRIPGLATAYNEQFF.

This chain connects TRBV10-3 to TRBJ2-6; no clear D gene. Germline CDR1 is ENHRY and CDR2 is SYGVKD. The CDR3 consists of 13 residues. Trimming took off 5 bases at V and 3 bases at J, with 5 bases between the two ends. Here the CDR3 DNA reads TGTGCCATCAGTCTCGGTGGGGCCAACGTCCTGACTTTC. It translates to CAISLGGANVLTF.

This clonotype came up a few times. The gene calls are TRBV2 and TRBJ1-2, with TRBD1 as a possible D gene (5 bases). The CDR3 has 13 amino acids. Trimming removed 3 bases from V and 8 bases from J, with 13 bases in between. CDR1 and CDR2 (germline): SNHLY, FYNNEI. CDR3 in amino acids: CASSEGGFRGYTF. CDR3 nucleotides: TGTGCCAGCAGTGAGGGGGGTTTTAGGGGCTACACCTTC. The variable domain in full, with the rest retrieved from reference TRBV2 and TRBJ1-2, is EPEVTQTPSHQVTQMGQEVILRCVPISNHLYFYWYRQILGQKVEFLVSFYNNEISEKSEIFDDQFSVERPDGSNFTLKIRSTKLEDSAMYFCASSEGGFRGYTFGSGTRLTVV.

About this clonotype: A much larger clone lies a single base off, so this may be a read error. The CDR3 nucleotides read TGTGTCAGCACCCGGACAGTCCTCTTC. It codes for CVSTRTVLF. This chain links TRBV28 with TRBJ2-4; the D gene is possibly TRBD1 (6 bases). The CDR3 extends over 9 amino acids. Germline V gives CDR1 MDHEN, CDR2 SYDVKM. The variable domain in full, with the rest retrieved from reference TRBV28 and TRBJ2-4, is DVKVTQSSRYLVKRTGEKVFLECVQDMDHENMFWYRQDPGLGLRLIYFSYDVKMKEKGDIPEGYSVSREKKERFSLILESASTNQTSMYLCVSTRTVLFGAGTRLSVL.

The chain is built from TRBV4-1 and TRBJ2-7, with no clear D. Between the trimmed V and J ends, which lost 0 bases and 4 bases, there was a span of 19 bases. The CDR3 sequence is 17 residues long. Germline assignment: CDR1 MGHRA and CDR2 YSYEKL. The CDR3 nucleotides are TGCGCCAGCAGCCAAGATCTGGGCAGGCTAAACCCTTACGAGCAGTACTTC. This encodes CASSQDLGRLNPYEQYF.

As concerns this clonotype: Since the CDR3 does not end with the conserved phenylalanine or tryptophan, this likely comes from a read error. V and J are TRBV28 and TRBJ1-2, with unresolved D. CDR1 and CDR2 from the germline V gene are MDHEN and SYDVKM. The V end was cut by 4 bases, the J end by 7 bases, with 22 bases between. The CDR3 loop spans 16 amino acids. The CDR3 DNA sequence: TGTGCCAGCAGTTCGCAGGTACTACAATTAGGAGGTGGCTACACCCTC. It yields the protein CASSSQVLQLGGGYTL.

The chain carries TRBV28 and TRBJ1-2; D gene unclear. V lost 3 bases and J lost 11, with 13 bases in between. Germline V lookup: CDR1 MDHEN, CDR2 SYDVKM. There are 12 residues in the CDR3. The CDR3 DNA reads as TGTGCCAGCAGTTTTGGCAGATACTCATACACCTTC. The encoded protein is CASSFGRYSYTF.

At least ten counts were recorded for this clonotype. CDR3 nucleotides: TGTGCCAGCTCCCCAGGACAGGCGGTCTACGAGCAGTACTTC. This codes for CASSPGQAVYEQYF. The rearrangement links TRBV27 to TRBJ2-7; TRBD1 agrees at 7 bases. V shed 8 bases, J shed 3 bases, and the junction held 10 bases outside the gene matches. Germline-derived CDR1 and CDR2 are MNHEY and SMNVEV (reference sequence). This CDR3 has 14 amino acids.

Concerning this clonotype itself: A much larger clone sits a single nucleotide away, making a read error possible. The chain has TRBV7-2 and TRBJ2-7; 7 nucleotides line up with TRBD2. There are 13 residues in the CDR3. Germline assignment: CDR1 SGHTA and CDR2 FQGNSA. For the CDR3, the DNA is TGTGCCAGCAGCCCTGGACTAGGCTACGAGCAGCACTTC. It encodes CASSPGLGYEQHF.

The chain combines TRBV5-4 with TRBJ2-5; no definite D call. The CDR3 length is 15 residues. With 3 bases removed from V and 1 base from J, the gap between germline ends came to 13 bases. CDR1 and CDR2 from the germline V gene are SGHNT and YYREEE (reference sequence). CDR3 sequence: CASSYSWASQETQYF. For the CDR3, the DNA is TGTGCCAGCAGCTATAGCTGGGCGAGCCAAGAGACCCAGTACTTC.

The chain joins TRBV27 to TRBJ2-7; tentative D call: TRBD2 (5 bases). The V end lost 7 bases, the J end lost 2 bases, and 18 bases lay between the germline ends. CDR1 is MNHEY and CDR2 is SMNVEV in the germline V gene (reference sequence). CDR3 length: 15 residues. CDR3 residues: CASKRFVGSPYEQYF. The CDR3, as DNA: TGTGCCAGCAAGCGATTCGTGGGGAGTCCCTACGAGCAGTACTTC.

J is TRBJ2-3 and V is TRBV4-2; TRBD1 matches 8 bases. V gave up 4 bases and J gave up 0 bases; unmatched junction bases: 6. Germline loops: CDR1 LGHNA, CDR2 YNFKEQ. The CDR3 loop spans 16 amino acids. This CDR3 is CASSPGQGVSTDTQYF. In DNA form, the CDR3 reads TGTGCCAGCAGCCCTGGACAGGGCGTTAGCACAGATACGCAGTATTTT.

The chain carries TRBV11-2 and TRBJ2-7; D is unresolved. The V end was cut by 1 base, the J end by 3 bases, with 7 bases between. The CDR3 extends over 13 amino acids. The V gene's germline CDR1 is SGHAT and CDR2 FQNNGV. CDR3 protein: CASSLVVNYEQYF. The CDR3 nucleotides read TGTGCCAGCAGCTTAGTAGTGAACTACGAGCAGTACTTC. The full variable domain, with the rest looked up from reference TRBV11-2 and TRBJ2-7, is EAGVAQSPRYKIIEKRQSVAFWCNPISGHATLYWYQQILGQGPKLLIQFQNNGVVDDSQLPKDRFSAERLKGVDSTLKIQPAKLEDSAVYLCASSLVVNYEQYFGPGTRLTVT.

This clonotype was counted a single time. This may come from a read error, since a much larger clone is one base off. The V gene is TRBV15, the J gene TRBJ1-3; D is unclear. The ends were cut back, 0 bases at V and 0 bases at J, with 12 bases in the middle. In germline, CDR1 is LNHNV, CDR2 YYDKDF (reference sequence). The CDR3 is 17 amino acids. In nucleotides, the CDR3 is TGTGCCACCAGCAGAGATAACATCCGGGACTCTGGAAACACCATATATTTT. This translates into CATSRDNIRDSGNTIYF.

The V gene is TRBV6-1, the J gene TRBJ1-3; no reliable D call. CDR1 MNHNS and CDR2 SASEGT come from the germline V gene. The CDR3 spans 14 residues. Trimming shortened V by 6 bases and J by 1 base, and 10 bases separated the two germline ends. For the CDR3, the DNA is TGTGCCAGCAGCGACTTGCGGTCTGGAAACACCATATATTTT. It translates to CASSDLRSGNTIYF.

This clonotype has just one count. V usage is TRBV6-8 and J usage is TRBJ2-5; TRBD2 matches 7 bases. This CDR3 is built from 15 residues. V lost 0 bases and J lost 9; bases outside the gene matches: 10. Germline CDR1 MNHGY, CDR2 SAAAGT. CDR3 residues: CASSYSGSRGEAQYF. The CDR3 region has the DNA TGTGCCAGCAGTTACTCAGGGAGCCGGGGGGAGGCCCAGTACTTC.

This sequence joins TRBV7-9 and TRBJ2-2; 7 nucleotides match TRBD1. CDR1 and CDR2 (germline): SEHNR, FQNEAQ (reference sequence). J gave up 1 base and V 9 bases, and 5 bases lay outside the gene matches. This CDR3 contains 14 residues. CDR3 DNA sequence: TGTGCCAGACGGGGACAGATGAACACCGGGGAGCTGTTTTTT. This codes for CARRGQMNTGELFF.